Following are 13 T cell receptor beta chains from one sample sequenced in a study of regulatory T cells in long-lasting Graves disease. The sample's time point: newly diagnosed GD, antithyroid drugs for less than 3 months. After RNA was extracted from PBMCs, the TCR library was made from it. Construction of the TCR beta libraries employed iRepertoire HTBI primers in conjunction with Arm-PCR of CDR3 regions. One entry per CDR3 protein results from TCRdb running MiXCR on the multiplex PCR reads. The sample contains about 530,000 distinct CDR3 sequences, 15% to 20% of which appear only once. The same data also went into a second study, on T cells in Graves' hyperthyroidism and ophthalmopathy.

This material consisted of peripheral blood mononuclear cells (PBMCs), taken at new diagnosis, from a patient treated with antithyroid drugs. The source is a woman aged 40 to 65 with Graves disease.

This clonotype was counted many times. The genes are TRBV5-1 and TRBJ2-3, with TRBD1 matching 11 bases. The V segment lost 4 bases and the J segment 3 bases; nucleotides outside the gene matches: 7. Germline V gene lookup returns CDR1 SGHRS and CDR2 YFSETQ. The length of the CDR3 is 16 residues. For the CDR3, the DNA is TGCGCCAGCAGCGCGCTCGGACAGGGGGCGACAGATACGCAGTATTTT. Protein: CASSALGQGATDTQYF.

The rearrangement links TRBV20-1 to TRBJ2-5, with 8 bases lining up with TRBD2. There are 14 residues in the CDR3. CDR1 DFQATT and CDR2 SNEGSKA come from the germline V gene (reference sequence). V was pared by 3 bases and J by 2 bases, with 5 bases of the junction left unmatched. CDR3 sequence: CSASGGASQETQYF. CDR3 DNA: TGCAGTGCTAGCGGGGGGGCCTCGCAAGAGACCCAGTACTTC.

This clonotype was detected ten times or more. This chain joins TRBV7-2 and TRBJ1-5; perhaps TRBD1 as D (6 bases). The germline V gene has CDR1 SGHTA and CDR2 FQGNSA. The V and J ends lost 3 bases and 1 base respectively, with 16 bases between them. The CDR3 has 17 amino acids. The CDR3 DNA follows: TGTGCCAGCAGCTTTTGGGGCAGGGGAGACAGCAATCAGCCCCAGCATTTT. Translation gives CASSFWGRGDSNQPQHF.

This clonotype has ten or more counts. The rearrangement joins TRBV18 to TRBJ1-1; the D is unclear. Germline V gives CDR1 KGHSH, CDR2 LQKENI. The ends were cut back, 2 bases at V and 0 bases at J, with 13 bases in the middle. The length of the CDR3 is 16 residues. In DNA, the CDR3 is TGTGCCAGCTCACCAGCGGACGGAGTCCTGAACACTGAAGCTTTCTTT. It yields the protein CASSPADGVLNTEAFF.

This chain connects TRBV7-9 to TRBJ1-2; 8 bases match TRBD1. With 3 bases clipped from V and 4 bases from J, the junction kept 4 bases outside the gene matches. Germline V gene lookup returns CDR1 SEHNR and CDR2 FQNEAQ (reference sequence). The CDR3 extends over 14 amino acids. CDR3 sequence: CASSFSQGAYGYTF. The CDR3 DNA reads TGTGCCAGCAGCTTCAGTCAGGGGGCCTATGGCTACACCTTC.

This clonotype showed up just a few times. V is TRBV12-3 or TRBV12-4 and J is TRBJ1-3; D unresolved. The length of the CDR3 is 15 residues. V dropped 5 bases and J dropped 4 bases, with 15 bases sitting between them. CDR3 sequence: CASSESGGPGNTIYF. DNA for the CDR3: TGTGCCAGCAGTGAATCAGGAGGTCCCGGAAACACCATATATTTT.

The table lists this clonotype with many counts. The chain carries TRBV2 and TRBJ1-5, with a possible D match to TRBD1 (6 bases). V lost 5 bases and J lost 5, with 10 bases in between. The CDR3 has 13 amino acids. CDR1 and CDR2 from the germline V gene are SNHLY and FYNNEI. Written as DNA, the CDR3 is TGTGCCAGCAGTCGGACAGAAGATCAGCCCCAGCATTTT. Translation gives CASSRTEDQPQHF.

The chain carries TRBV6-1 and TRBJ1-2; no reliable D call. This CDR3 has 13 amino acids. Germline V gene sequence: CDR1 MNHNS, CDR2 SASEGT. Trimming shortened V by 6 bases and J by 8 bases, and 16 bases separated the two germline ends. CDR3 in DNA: TGTGCCAGCAGCCGCCTAGAGGGTCGAGGCTACACCTTC. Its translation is CASSRLEGRGYTF.

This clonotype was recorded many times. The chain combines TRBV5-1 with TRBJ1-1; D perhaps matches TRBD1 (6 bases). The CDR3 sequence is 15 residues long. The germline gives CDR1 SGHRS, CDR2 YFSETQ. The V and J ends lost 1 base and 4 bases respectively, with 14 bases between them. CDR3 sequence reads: CASSLRQVIRTEAFF. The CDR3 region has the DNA TGCGCCAGCAGCTTGCGACAGGTAATACGCACTGAAGCTTTCTTT.

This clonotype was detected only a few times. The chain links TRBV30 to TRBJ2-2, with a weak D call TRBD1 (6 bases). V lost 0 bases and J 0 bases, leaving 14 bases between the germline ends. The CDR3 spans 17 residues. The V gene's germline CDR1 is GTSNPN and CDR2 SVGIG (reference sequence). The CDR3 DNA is TGTGCCTGGAGTGTTCTTGGCAGGGGAGCGAACACCGGGGAGCTGTTTTTT. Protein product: CAWSVLGRGANTGELFF.

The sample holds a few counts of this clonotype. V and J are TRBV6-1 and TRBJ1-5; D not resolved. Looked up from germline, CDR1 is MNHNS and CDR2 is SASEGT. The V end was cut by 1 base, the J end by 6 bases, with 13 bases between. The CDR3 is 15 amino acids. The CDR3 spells CASSEDSRMIQPQHF. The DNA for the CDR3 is TGTGCCAGCAGTGAAGACTCTCGTATGATTCAGCCCCAGCATTTT.

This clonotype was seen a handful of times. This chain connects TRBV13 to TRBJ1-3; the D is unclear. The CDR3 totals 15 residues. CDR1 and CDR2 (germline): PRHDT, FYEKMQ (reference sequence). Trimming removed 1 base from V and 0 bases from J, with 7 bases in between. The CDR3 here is CASSLAPDSGNTIYF. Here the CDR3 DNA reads TGTGCCAGCAGCTTAGCCCCTGACTCTGGAAACACCATATATTTT. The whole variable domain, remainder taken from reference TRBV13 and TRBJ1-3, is AAGVIQSPRHLIKEKRETATLKCYPIPRHDTVYWYQQGPGQDPQFLISFYEKMQSDKGSIPDRFSAQQFSDYHSELNMSSLELGDSALYFCASSLAPDSGNTIYFGEGSWLTVV.

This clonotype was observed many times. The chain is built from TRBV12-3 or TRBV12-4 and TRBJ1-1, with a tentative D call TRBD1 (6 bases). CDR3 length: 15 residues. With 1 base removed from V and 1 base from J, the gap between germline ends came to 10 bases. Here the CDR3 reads CASSLVDRSNTEAFF. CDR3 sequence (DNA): TGTGCCAGCAGTTTAGTGGACAGATCGAACACTGAAGCTTTCTTT.